This TCR beta chain was retrieved from a study of response to subunit inactivated influenza vaccine. This CDR3 contains 14 residues. CDR1 and CDR2 (germline): SGHDN, FVKESK. Trimming removed 0 bases at V and 8 bases at J, with 8 bases between. TCRdb passed the RT-PCR reads through MiXCR, listing each CDR3 protein once. This sample has about 570,000 distinct CDR3 sequences; around 11% occur once, and the top ten carry 11%. These records were also assigned to another study, of T cells expressing NK-cell markers. That study reports: UMIs were included in TCR beta cDNA generated by 5'RACE template switching. Seropositivity for HCMV was found in seven of the eight sequenced donors, with one seronegative. About 6 donors had dominant NKG2C+ clonotypes that comprised about 1.0-7.5% of their CD8+ T cells.

V usage is TRBV14 and J usage is TRBJ2-6; D call uncertain. The sequenced sample was PBMCs from blood, obtained on the day of vaccination. This TCR came from a man aged 45-65 years who received an inactivated influenza vaccine. The CDR3 is CASSQDRRSNVLTF. Here the CDR3 DNA reads TGTGCCAGCAGCCAAGATCGAAGGTCCAACGTCCTGACTTTC.